This T cell receptor beta chain came from a study of blood T cell repertoires in COVID-19. The overall study: Acute and convalescent COVID-19 specimens originated in the United States, Italy and Spain.

Profiling relied on immunoSEQ multiplex PCR, and the TCRdb table lists in-frame clones only, not all of them. Of some 70,000 clones listed, roughly 70% were seen once; the top ten hold approximately 24%. Deletions cut 7 bases from V and 0 bases from J, with 13 bases between. Germline CDR1 reads SNHLY; CDR2 reads FYNNEI. The CDR3 totals 14 residues. In this sample, this clone turned up many times. The receptor was derived from a man in his 60s with acute or convalescent COVID-19. The gene calls are TRBV2 and TRBJ2-7, with TRBD1 as a possible D gene (6 bases). Material: peripheral blood. CDR3 residues: CASNYRADSYEQYF. The CDR3 coding sequence is TGTGCCAGCAATTACAGGGCCGACTCCTACGAGCAGTACTTC.